A selection of T cell receptor beta chains follows, all from one sample in a study of Tregs in tolerant kidney transplant recipients. The table came from immunoSEQ multiplex PCR; TCRdb's copy has only in-frame clones and leaves some out. The table includes around 63,000 clones, 80% to 90% detected once. The sample consisted of Tregs from blood, taken before the transplant. All receptors derive from a human donor who received a combined kidney and bone marrow transplant. The CDR3 runs from the conserved cysteine through the conserved F or W. D genes are given only for firm matches. A clone size is listed for some rows: how often the clone was seen (once, few, many), or a class if it is expanded.

V	J	D	size	CDR3	DNA
TRBV5-6	TRBJ2-3	NA	NA	CASSLRRGGTDTQYF	TGTGCCAGCAGCTTACGCAGGGGGGGCACAGATACGCAGTATTTT
TRBV28	TRBJ2-7	TRBD1	NA	CASSSLRQGAQYF	TGTGCCAGCAGTTCCCTTAGACAGGGCGCGCAGTACTTC
TRBV19	TRBJ2-7	NA	NA	CASNAALSPYEQYF	TGTGCCAGTAACGCCGCTCTTAGCCCCTACGAGCAGTACTTC
TRBV5-1	TRBJ2-5	NA	NA	CASSLARKGVHQETQYF	TGCGCCAGCAGCTTGGCCCGGAAGGGGGTCCACCAAGAGACCCAGTACTTC
TRBV6-7	TRBJ1-4	TRBD1	NA	CASSYSRGRGRVITNEKLFF	TGTGCCAGCAGTTACTCGCGGGGCAGGGGGAGAGTGATAACTAATGAAAAACTGTTTTTT
TRBV11-3	TRBJ2-2	NA	NA	CASSLGTTSNTGELFF	TGTGCCAGCAGCTTAGGTACCACCTCGAACACCGGGGAGCTGTTTTTT
TRBV4-1	TRBJ2-4	NA	NA	CASSQGEEVKNIQYF	TGCGCCAGCAGCCAAGGAGAAGAGGTCAAAAACATTCAGTACTTC
TRBV14	TRBJ2-1	TRBD2	NA	CASTSGLAGEQFF	TGTGCCAGCACCTCGGGACTAGCAGGGGAGCAGTTCTTC
TRBV2	TRBJ1-1	NA	NA	CASSKISTEAFF	TGTGCCAGCAGTAAAATCTCTACTGAAGCTTTCTTT
TRBV20-1	TRBJ1-2	NA	NA	CSARRSYGYTF	TGCAGTGCTAGACGGTCCTATGGCTACACCTTC
TRBV5-6	TRBJ2-6	NA	NA	CASLISNRSQSRANVLTF	TGTGCCAGCTTGATAAGCAATAGGTCACAAAGTCGGGCCAACGTCCTGACTTTC
TRBV14	TRBJ1-2	TRBD1	NA	CASSHRGQGGYGYTF	TGTGCCAGCAGCCATAGGGGACAGGGGGGCTATGGCTACACCTTC
TRBV28	TRBJ2-1	NA	NA	CASSFRNEQFF	TGTGCCAGCAGTTTCCGGAATGAGCAGTTCTTC
TRBV7-2	TRBJ2-7	TRBD2	NA	CASSLAGGLAGRDEQYF	TGTGCCAGCAGCTTGGCTGGGGGACTAGCGGGAAGGGACGAGCAGTACTTC
TRBV20-1	TRBJ1-1	NA	NA	CSVRGHEAFF	TGCAGCGTGCGGGGGCATGAAGCTTTCTTT
TRBV19	TRBJ1-6	NA	NA	CASSIRGRTNSPLHF	TGTGCCAGTAGTATTAGGGGCAGGACGAATTCACCCCTCCACTTT
TRBV5-4	TRBJ2-3	TRBD1	few	CASLQGGRTDTQYF	TGTGCCAGCCTCCAAGGGGGCCGCACAGATACGCAGTATTTT
TRBV5-1	TRBJ2-1	NA	NA	CASSLGQVMGNEQFF	TGCGCCAGCAGCTTGGGACAGGTCATGGGGAATGAGCAGTTCTTC
TRBV5-6	TRBJ1-2	NA	NA	CASSRDRDLYGYTF	TGTGCCAGCAGCCGGGACCGAGACCTCTATGGCTACACCTTC
TRBV6-1	TRBJ1-1	TRBD1	NA	CASSEMGQVNTEAFF	TGTGCCAGCAGTGAAATGGGACAGGTTAACACTGAAGCTTTCTTT
TRBV5-8	TRBJ1-1	NA	NA	CASSLGHRNTEAFF	TGTGCCAGCAGCTTGGGACATCGGAACACTGAAGCTTTCTTT
TRBV2	TRBJ1-1	NA	NA	CASSETGGGFGAFF	TGTGCCAGCAGTGAAACGGGGGGAGGGTTTGGAGCTTTCTTT
TRBV29-1	TRBJ1-3	TRBD1	NA	CSVGEGGVSGNTIYF	TGCAGCGTTGGAGAAGGGGGCGTCTCTGGAAACACCATATATTTT
TRBV9	TRBJ1-1	NA	NA	CASSVSGQNTEAFF	TGTGCCAGCAGCGTATCTGGACAGAACACTGAAGCTTTCTTT
TRBV5-4	TRBJ2-7	TRBD1	NA	CASSYNRGHEQYF	TGTGCCAGCAGCTATAACAGGGGTCACGAGCAGTACTTC
TRBV5-6	TRBJ2-1	NA	NA	CASGVIGGFRYGEQFF	TGTGCCAGCGGTGTCATCGGGGGCTTTCGTTACGGTGAGCAGTTCTTC
TRBV5-4	TRBJ2-7	NA	NA	CASSPGGGGQYEQYF	TGTGCCAGCAGCCCCGGTGGGGGTGGGCAATACGAGCAGTACTTC
TRBV4-1	TRBJ2-1	TRBD2	once	CASSHHWVFGGGGAYNEQFF	TGCGCCAGCAGCCACCATTGGGTATTCGGTGGCGGGGGGGCCTACAATGAGCAGTTCTTC
TRBV7-2	TRBJ2-3	NA	few	CASSLDAGSTDTQYF	TGTGCCAGCAGCTTAGACGCGGGAAGCACAGATACGCAGTATTTT
TRBV7-2	TRBJ2-1	TRBD2	NA	CASSLGGGRANEQFF	TGTGCCAGCAGCCTCGGGGGCGGGAGGGCGAATGAGCAGTTCTTC
TRBV5-6	TRBJ1-2	NA	NA	CASSLPVHGYTF	TGTGCCAGCAGCTTGCCTGTCCATGGCTACACCTTC
TRBV28	TRBJ2-7	NA	NA	CASRFTSVSYEQYF	TGTGCCAGCAGGTTTACTAGTGTCTCCTACGAGCAGTACTTC
TRBV2	TRBJ2-2	TRBD2	NA	CASSASGSPAGELFF	TGTGCCAGCAGCGCTAGCGGGAGTCCGGCCGGGGAGCTGTTTTTT
TRBV9	TRBJ2-3	NA	NA	CASSLGGADTQYF	TGTGCCAGCAGCCTAGGGGGGGCAGATACGCAGTATTTT
TRBV7-9	TRBJ2-3	NA	NA	CASSLAAATTDTQYF	TGTGCCAGCAGCTTAGCTGCGGCGACTACAGATACGCAGTATTTT
TRBV15	TRBJ2-6	NA	NA	CATSRQKGAGANVLTF	TGTGCCACCAGCAGACAGAAGGGGGCTGGGGCCAACGTCCTGACTTTC
TRBV7-2	TRBJ2-3	TRBD2	NA	CASSLGLGAGAGTDTQYF	TGTGCCAGCAGCTTAGGCTTGGGAGCGGGAGCCGGCACAGATACGCAGTATTTT
TRBV5-1	TRBJ2-3	TRBD2	NA	CASSLGLAGGTDTQYF	TGCGCCAGCAGCTTGGGACTAGCGGGAGGTACAGATACGCAGTATTTT
TRBV4-3	TRBJ1-2	NA	NA	CASSQDGGEGLRYGYTF	TGCGCCAGCAGCCAAGATGGGGGCGAGGGGTTGAGGTATGGCTACACCTTC
TRBV25-1	TRBJ2-2	NA	NA	CASSEAGSNTGELFF	TGTGCCAGCAGTGAGGCGGGAAGCAACACCGGGGAGCTGTTTTTT
TRBV5-1	TRBJ1-2	TRBD1	NA	CASSLRTGLGYGYTF	TGCGCCAGCAGCCTACGGACAGGGTTAGGCTATGGCTACACCTTC
TRBV7-8	TRBJ2-7	NA	NA	CASSLEYGGPPYEQYF	TGTGCCAGCAGCTTAGAGTACGGGGGGCCCCCCTACGAGCAGTACTTC
TRBV19	TRBJ1-2	NA	NA	CASSISPAAVYGYTF	TGTGCCAGTAGTATAAGTCCGGCGGCAGTCTATGGCTACACCTTC